This T cell receptor (beta chain) was recorded in a study of OX40 agonist ivuxolimab in advanced cancers. Using immunoSEQ multiplex PCR, the repertoire was profiled, and TCRdb retains in-frame clones only, with some absent. Here the sample spans roughly 110,000 clones, approximately 90% being singletons. Overall study findings and caveats: At 0.1 to 3.0 mg/kg and by week 6, clonal expansion occurred in CD4+ and CD8+ blood T cells. There were, on average, more expanded clones in CD8+ T cells than in CD4+. Some nonresponders likewise displayed low normalized T-cell clonal expansion. Determination of antigen specificity was not performed for the expanded peripheral T cells.

Germline-derived CDR1 and CDR2 are KGHSH and LQKENI. CDR3 length equals 16 residues. Unmatched junction bases numbered 5, after V lost 0 bases and J lost 3 bases. Regarding this clone: Its target is unknown.

The chain joins TRBV18 to TRBJ2-7; 10 bases match TRBD2. The sequence was obtained from an adult with an advanced solid tumor such as melanoma, head and neck, liver or kidney cancer. Sequenced material: CD4+ or CD8+ T cells sorted from blood, taken in a trial of the OX40 agonist ivuxolimab. CDR3 region: CASSPPLLAGDYEQYF. The CDR3, as DNA: TGTGCCAGCTCACCACCGCTCCTAGCGGGGGACTACGAGCAGTACTTC.